The rows below give T cell receptor beta chains drawn from one sample of a study of cytomegalovirus exposure and HLA in healthy donors. TCRdb's table, derived via immunoSEQ multiplex PCR, lists solely in-frame clones and lacks some. The sample records around 110,000 clones, around 77% being singletons. The sequenced material came from PBMCs. The receptors originated from a male donor in good health and CMV-seronegative. The CDR3 runs from the conserved cysteine through the conserved F or W. D genes are given only for firm matches. Clone size is stated in some rows and not others, as once, few, many or a class when expanded.

TGTGCCAGCAGTTACGGGACAAGTAATCAGCCCCAGCATTTT	CASSYGTSNQPQHF	TRBV6-6	TRBJ1-5	few	.
TGCGCCAGCAAAGGTGGGACAGCCAACACCGGGGAGCTGTTTTTT	CASKGGTANTGELFF	TRBV10-2	TRBJ2-2	.	TRBD1
TGTGCCAGTAGTGGAGGGGGCCTGGGGGAGACCCAGTACTTC	CASSGGGLGETQYF	TRBV19	TRBJ2-5	.	.
TGTGCCAGCAGTTGGTTGACTAGCGGCACAGATACGCAGTATTTT	CASSWLTSGTDTQYF	TRBV6-6	TRBJ2-3	.	TRBD2
TGTGCCAGCAGTTTTAGCAGCGGGAGGGCCTTTAACACCGGGGAGCTGTTTTTT	CASSFSSGRAFNTGELFF	TRBV28	TRBJ2-2	few	TRBD2
TGTGCCAGCAGCTTCGGACAGGGGGCCAATGAGCAGTTCTTC	CASSFGQGANEQFF	TRBV14	TRBJ2-1	.	TRBD1
TGCGCCAGCGGGAGCGGGAGCTACAATGAGCAGTTCTTC	CASGSGSYNEQFF	TRBV5-1	TRBJ2-1	once	TRBD2
TGTGCCAGCAGTAATGACAGGGGGTACGAGCAGTACTTC	CASSNDRGYEQYF	TRBV6-5	TRBJ2-7	.	TRBD1
TGTGCCACCAGCAGAGATCTGGGACTAGAGACCCAGTACTTC	CATSRDLGLETQYF	TRBV15	TRBJ2-5	.	.
TGTGCCAGTACCCCAAGTGGCAGGGGACTAGCGGGAGAGGTGCAGTTCTTC	CASTPSGRGLAGEVQFF	TRBV19	TRBJ2-1	few	TRBD2
TGCAGCGTGGACCCTGTCTCGACAGAATACGAGACCCAGTACTTC	CSVDPVSTEYETQYF	TRBV29-1	TRBJ2-5	.	.
TGTGCCATCCCAGCTTCCGGGACAGTCTCTAACTATGGCTACACCTTC	CAIPASGTVSNYGYTF	TRBV28	TRBJ1-2	.	TRBD1
TGTGCCAGCAGGCAGGGTGACTATGGCTACACCTTC	CASRQGDYGYTF	TRBV2	TRBJ1-2	.	.
TGTGCCAGCAGCCCGCCCCCGGGACTAGCGGGGTCGAGCTCCTACGAGCAGTACTTC	CASSPPPGLAGSSSYEQYF	TRBV14	TRBJ2-7	.	TRBD2
TGTGCCAGCAGTTTAGGACAGGGAGTCCAGCCCCAGCATTTT	CASSLGQGVQPQHF	TRBV27	TRBJ1-5	few	TRBD1
TGTGCCAGCAGCTCCTCCCACGGTTACAATGAGCAGTTCTTC	CASSSSHGYNEQFF	TRBV7-3	TRBJ2-1	.	.
TGTGCCAGCAGTCGGACAGGGGCTAATGAAAAACTGTTTTTT	CASSRTGANEKLFF	TRBV6-5	TRBJ1-4	.	TRBD1
TGTGCCACCAGCGGGGGGGCAGGGGGCTACGAGCAGTACTTC	CATSGGAGGYEQYF	TRBV15	TRBJ2-7	.	.
TGTGCCATCAGTGAGACGGACAGGGGGAGCGGTGAAGCTTTCTTT	CAISETDRGSGEAFF	TRBV10-3	TRBJ1-1	.	TRBD1
TGCGCCAGCAGCGGGGGACTAGCGGGCCCATCGAGCTCCTACAATGAGCAGTTCTTC	CASSGGLAGPSSSYNEQFF	TRBV5-1	TRBJ2-1	.	TRBD2
TGTGCCATCAACAGGGGATCTGGGGCCAACGCCCTGACTTTC	CAINRGSGANALTF	TRBV6-1	TRBJ2-6	.	TRBD1
TGCGCCAGCAGCTTGGATACCGGGACTAGCGTCGTGGGGGAGCAGTTCTTC	CASSLDTGTSVVGEQFF	TRBV5-1	TRBJ2-1	.	TRBD2
TGTGCCAGCAGTTCCGTGGGAGAGCCCTATGGCTACACCTTC	CASSSVGEPYGYTF	TRBV6-5	TRBJ1-2	.	.
TGTGCCAGCAGCTTCGGGTTGGGTACGGGAGCCTACGAGCAGTACTTC	CASSFGLGTGAYEQYF	TRBV5-4	TRBJ2-7	few	.
TGCGCCAGCAGCTTGAACCCAAATGACAGAAATGAGCAGTTCTTC	CASSLNPNDRNEQFF	TRBV5-1	TRBJ2-1	.	.
TGCGCCAGCAGCTTGGTTCTCGCAGTGTACAATGAGCAGTTCTTC	CASSLVLAVYNEQFF	TRBV5-1	TRBJ2-1	.	.
TGTGCCAGCAGCCCCAACGCGGGAGTGGGCTACGAGCAGTACTTC	CASSPNAGVGYEQYF	TRBV11-3	TRBJ2-7	.	TRBD2
TGTGCCAGTCTCACCACAGCAGGTCAATCTAGCGGGAGTGTCTCGGACACCGGGGAGCTGTTTTTT	CASLTTAGQSSGSVSDTGELFF	TRBV28	TRBJ2-2	.	TRBD2